These T cell receptor beta chains were read from a single sample in a study of cytomegalovirus exposure and HLA in healthy donors. Clones were sequenced by immunoSEQ multiplex PCR, and TCRdb holds only the in-frame ones, with some missing. The table includes more than 90,000 clones, about 80% detected once. Sequencing was performed on PBMCs. Receptors were obtained from a woman aged 60 to 75 in good health and CMV-seronegative. The CDR3 runs from the conserved cysteine through the conserved F or W. Fields, in order: J gene, V gene, CDR3 protein.

TRBJ1-4 TRBV4-3 CASSHDRGAKLFF
TRBJ2-7 TRBV5-5 CASSLVVLPGGEQYF
TRBJ2-1 TRBV28 CASSRDISGEQFF
TRBJ2-3 TRBV4-1 CASSLGLAGGLADTQYF
TRBJ1-5 TRBV19 CASSPQTGAYSNQPQHF
TRBJ1-5 TRBV28 CASSPYDRENQPQHF
TRBJ1-1 TRBV7-9 CASSSTGPPNTEAFF
TRBJ1-4 TRBV27 CASSSTGLGDEKLFF
TRBJ1-1 TRBV29-1 CSVEGQGASYNTEAFF
TRBJ1-2 TRBV10-2 CASGEDRDYGYTF
TRBJ2-1 TRBV27 CASSPGQRPYNEQFF
TRBJ1-2 TRBV5-6 CASSLGGTGNYGYTF
TRBJ2-3 TRBV5-1 CASSTQGFVADTQYF
TRBJ1-2 TRBV5-6 CASSPDRGHGYTF
TRBJ1-1 TRBV25-1 CASSDRGIPFEAFF
TRBJ1-2 TRBV5-5 CASSRDRDYGYTF
TRBJ2-7 TRBV10-3 CAISEQDRGYEQYF
TRBJ2-7 TRBV5-6 CASSRMDRASYEQYF
TRBJ2-7 TRBV6-5 CASSYSLTGYSYEQYF
TRBJ1-4 TRBV9 CASSASGTTNEKLFF
TRBJ1-1 TRBV7-2 CASALGGMNTEAFF
TRBJ1-2 TRBV10-1 CASTLDRIYGYTF
TRBJ1-2 TRBV6-5 CASSYSPPRGNGYTF
TRBJ1-6 TRBV7-8 CASSSGLGNSPLHF
TRBJ2-7 TRBV5-1 CASSLASGIEYEQYF
TRBJ2-7 TRBV5-1 CASSPDVGLYEQYF
TRBJ2-1 TRBV7-2 CASGTQSSYNEQFF
TRBJ2-2 TRBV12-5 CASGLDSGQGRTGELFF
TRBJ1-2 TRBV9 CASSVGGSGTGSTYGYTF
TRBJ2-1 TRBV11-2 CASSPAGTGRHEQFF
TRBJ1-3 TRBV6-5 CASRGPSGNTIYF
TRBJ1-5 TRBV28 CATRDRGPGQPQHF
TRBJ1-4 TRBV25-1 CASSSGTGLGDEKLFF
TRBJ2-3 TRBV28 CASSLLAGSGSQYF
TRBJ1-2 TRBV5-6 CASSLTGVGYTF
TRBJ2-7 TRBV5-8 CASTRFITYEQYF
TRBJ1-5 TRBV7-2 CASSLVGTGPNQPQHF
TRBJ1-4 TRBV28 CASSLGLIGTNEKLFF
TRBJ1-2 TRBV10-3 CAISPRGSYGYTF
TRBJ1-4 TRBV30 CASDRVGEKLFF
TRBJ1-4 TRBV15 CATSRAKRYNEKLFF